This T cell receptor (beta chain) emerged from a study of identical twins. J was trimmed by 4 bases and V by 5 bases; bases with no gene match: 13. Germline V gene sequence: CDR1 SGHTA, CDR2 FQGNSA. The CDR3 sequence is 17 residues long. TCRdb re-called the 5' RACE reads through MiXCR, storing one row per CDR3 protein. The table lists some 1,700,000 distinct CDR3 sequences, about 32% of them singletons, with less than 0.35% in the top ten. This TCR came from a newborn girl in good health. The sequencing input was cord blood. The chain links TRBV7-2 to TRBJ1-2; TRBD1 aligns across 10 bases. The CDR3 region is CASSPGTGVPSLYGYTF. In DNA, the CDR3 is TGTGCCAGCAGCCCCGGGACAGGGGTTCCCTCTCTCTATGGCTACACCTTC. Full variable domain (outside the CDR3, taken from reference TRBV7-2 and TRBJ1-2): GAGVSQSPSNKVTEKGKDVELRCDPISGHTALYWYRQSLGQGLEFLIYFQGNSAPDKSGLPSDRFSAERTGGSVSTLTIQRTQQEDSAVYLCASSPGTGVPSLYGYTFGSGTRLTVV.